This note documents a single T cell receptor beta chain sequence. Antigen specificity is unknown. The V and J ends lost 8 bases and 6 bases, in that order; junction bases with no gene match: 14. Germline assignment: CDR1 MNHEY and CDR2 SVGAGI. The CDR3 sequence is 15 residues long. The data originate from a study of cytomegalovirus exposure and HLA in healthy donors. Overall study context: There were 117 million unique TCR beta sequences, drawn from 180 million or so T cells, in an earlier analysis.

Primers included in the PCR were 60 Vbeta and 13 Jbeta primers. Here immunoSEQ multiplex PCR was the method, and the copy in TCRdb shows in-frame clones only, minus some. This listing includes more than 100,000 clones. Study-wide results and caveats: HLA alleles showed associations with 16,951 TCR beta sequences in a later analysis, at a 0.05 false discovery rate. Rare TCR sequences dominated, though some public TCRs recurred in many donors. Follow-up analysis later connected one missense variant in DCLRE1C with trimming of TCR beta V- and J-genes.

The chain recombines TRBV6-5 with TRBJ2-3; 7 nucleotides agree with TRBD2. The sequenced material came from PBMCs. The receptor comes from a man between 18 and 29 years old in good health and CMV-seronegative. CDR3 loop: CASGTRAGLGDTQYF. The CDR3 DNA reads TGTGCCAGCGGGACGCGAGCGGGATTAGGGGATACGCAGTATTTT.